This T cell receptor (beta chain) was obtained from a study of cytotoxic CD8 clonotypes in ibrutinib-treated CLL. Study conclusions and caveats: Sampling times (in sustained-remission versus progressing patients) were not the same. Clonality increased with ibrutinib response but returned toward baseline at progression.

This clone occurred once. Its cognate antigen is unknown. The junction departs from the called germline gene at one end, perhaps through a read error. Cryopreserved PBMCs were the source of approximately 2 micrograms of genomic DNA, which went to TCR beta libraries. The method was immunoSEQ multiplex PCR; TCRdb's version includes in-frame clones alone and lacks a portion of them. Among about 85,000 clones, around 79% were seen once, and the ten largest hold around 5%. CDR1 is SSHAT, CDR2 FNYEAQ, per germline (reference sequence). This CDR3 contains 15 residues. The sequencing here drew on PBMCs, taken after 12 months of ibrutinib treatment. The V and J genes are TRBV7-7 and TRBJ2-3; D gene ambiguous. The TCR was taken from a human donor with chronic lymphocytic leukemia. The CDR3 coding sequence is TGTGCTAGCAGCAAAGGGCCGGCGTCCACAGATACGCAGTATTTT. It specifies CASSKGPASTDTQYF.